This entry concerns a single TCR beta chain. Its antigen is undetermined. PCR employed 60 Vbeta and 13 Jbeta primers. Profiled with immunoSEQ multiplex PCR; TCRdb holds only in-frame clones, not every one. The sample carries around 96,000 clones, 65% to 85% recorded once. This record comes from a study of cytomegalovirus exposure and HLA in healthy donors. General study results and limits: After further analysis at a later stage, under 20,000 TCR beta sequences were associated with HLA alleles at 0.05 false discovery rate. Later work showed greater clonal expansion in HLA-associated TCR beta chains than in equally common others. A missense variant in DCLRE1C was later tied to TCR beta V- and J-gene trimming.

The germline gives CDR1 SGHDT, CDR2 YYEEEE. Trimming stripped 1 base from V and 8 bases from J, with 12 bases between. There are 14 residues in the CDR3. V and J are TRBV5-6 and TRBJ1-4; D gene uncertain. Material for sequencing was PBMCs. The TCR sequence derives from a young man in good health and CMV-seronegative. CDR3 sequence: CASSLSNYEEKLFF. The CDR3 DNA reads as TGTGCCAGCAGCTTGTCAAACTACGAGGAAAAACTGTTTTTT.